Shown below are 25 T cell receptor beta chains from a single sample sequenced in a study of identical twins (dated by TCRdb to the mid-2010s). The receptor library was made with 5' RACE. Sequencing took place on an Illumina HiSeq 2000. TCRdb cleaned the public reads at Q25 with fastp, built clones with MiXCR and kept in-frame beta chains. Identical CDR3 protein sequences are pooled into one entry, listed with their most common genes and DNA. The sample table contains 450,000 or so distinct CDR3 sequences; only one count was recorded for over 12% of them. Approximately 0.52% of the sample belongs to the ten largest clones. These sequences were also reported in another study, on yellow fever vaccine responses in identical twins.

The sequencing sample was made of CD4+ T cells sorted from blood. These TCRs come from a woman aged 18-35 years in good health.

The table lists this clonotype with a few counts. V usage is TRBV7-6 and J usage is TRBJ2-7; TRBD1 or TRBD2 may be the D gene (5 bases each). V gave up 4 bases and J gave up 5 bases, with 18 bases separating them. The CDR3 length is 15 residues. Germline V gives CDR1 SGHVS, CDR2 FNYEAQ. The CDR3, as DNA: TGTGCCAGCAGCTCCCCCGGGGCAGGATCTCACGAGCAGTACTTC. Its translation: CASSSPGAGSHEQYF.

In its sample, this clonotype was seen many times. V and J are TRBV20-1 and TRBJ2-1, with 13 bases that match TRBD2. From germline, CDR1 is DFQATT and CDR2 SNEGSKA (reference sequence). The CDR3 length is 14 residues. V lost 6 bases, J lost 9 bases, and 8 bases stayed unmatched. CDR3 sequence reads: CSAALAGGALEQFF. DNA for the CDR3: TGCAGTGCAGCACTAGCGGGGGGGGCCCTTGAGCAGTTCTTC.

The gene calls are TRBV7-2 and TRBJ2-3; no clear D. The germline V gene has CDR1 SGHTA and CDR2 FQGNSA. Deletions cut 3 bases from V and 0 bases from J, with 7 bases between. The CDR3 contains 14 residues. CDR3: CASSFRSSTDTQYF. The CDR3 DNA reads as TGTGCCAGCAGCTTTCGGTCTAGCACAGATACGCAGTATTTT.

The table lists this clonotype with a few counts. The chain links TRBV9 to TRBJ2-3; possibly TRBD2 for D (6 bases). CDR1 and CDR2 (germline): SGDLS, YYNGEE. Deletions cut 7 bases from V and 1 base from J, with 13 bases between. The CDR3 spans 14 residues. The CDR3 DNA is TGTGCCAGCGATGCGGCTAGCGGCACAGATACGCAGTATTTT. Translation gives CASDAASGTDTQYF.

This clonotype appeared many times. This chain uses TRBV4-1 with TRBJ2-1; tentatively, D is TRBD2 (5 bases). V was clipped by 0 bases and J by 6 bases, with 12 bases between them. This CDR3 comprises 15 residues. Germline CDR1 and CDR2: MGHRA and YSYEKL. CDR3 region: CASSQDRELGNEQFF. The CDR3 DNA sequence: TGCGCCAGCAGCCAAGATCGGGAACTGGGCAATGAGCAGTTCTTC.

This clonotype was observed a few times. The rearrangement uses TRBV29-1 and TRBJ2-3; D unresolved. In germline, CDR1 is SQVTM, CDR2 ANQGSEA. V shed 2 bases and J shed 4 bases, with 16 bases lying between them. The CDR3 runs 15 residues. CDR3 sequence (DNA): TGCAGCGTTGAAACTCGAGCCCCCGTCCCAGATACGCAGTATTTT. It codes for CSVETRAPVPDTQYF.

The sample holds a few counts of this clonotype. The chain links TRBV5-1 to TRBJ2-1; tentative D call: TRBD2 (7 bases). From germline, CDR1 is SGHRS and CDR2 YFSETQ. The CDR3 runs 14 residues. Trimming removed 4 bases at V and 10 bases at J, with 18 bases between. The chain's CDR3 is CASSRVGGHGEQFF. CDR3 nucleotides: TGCGCCAGCAGCCGAGTGGGGGGGCACGGGGAGCAGTTCTTC.

V is TRBV5-1 and J is TRBJ2-1; D is unresolved. Trimming shortened V by 2 bases and J by 8 bases, and 5 bases separated the two germline ends. CDR1 and CDR2 (germline): SGHRS, YFSETQ. The length of the CDR3 is 11 residues. DNA for the CDR3: TGCGCCAGCAGCTTTAAATATGAGCAGTTCTTC. Translating it yields CASSFKYEQFF.

This sequence joins TRBV29-1 and TRBJ1-5, with D possibly TRBD1 on 5 matching bases. CDR3 length: 13 amino acids. Between the trimmed V and J ends, which lost 5 bases and 6 bases, there was a span of 14 bases. Germline V CDR1 and CDR2: SQVTM, ANQGSEA. As DNA, the CDR3 is TGCAGCGTTCAGGGAGCTCTGGGTCAGCCCCAGCATTTT. The encoded protein is CSVQGALGQPQHF.

This clonotype was counted many times. The J gene is TRBJ1-1, the V gene TRBV12-3 or TRBV12-4; no reliable D call. This CDR3 comprises 13 residues. V lost 5 bases to trimming and J lost 0 bases, with 7 bases between them. The DNA for the CDR3 is TGTGCCAGCAGTCCACGGATGAACACTGAAGCTTTCTTT. It is translated as CASSPRMNTEAFF.

The CDR3 loop is CASSPTPGQSSYEQYF. The CDR3 DNA sequence: TGCGCCAGCAGCCCGACTCCGGGACAGAGCTCCTACGAGCAGTACTTC. The chain has TRBV5-1 and TRBJ2-7, with 7 positions matching TRBD1. The V segment lost 4 bases and the J segment 0 bases; nucleotides outside the gene matches: 10. The CDR3 extends over 16 amino acids. Germline V gene sequence: CDR1 SGHRS, CDR2 YFSETQ. The whole variable domain, filled in from reference TRBV5-1 and TRBJ2-7, reads KAGVTQTPRYLIKTRGQQVTLSCSPISGHRSVSWYQQTPGQGLQFLFEYFSETQRNKGNFPGRFSGRQFSNSRSEMNVSTLELGDSALYLCASSPTPGQSSYEQYFGPGTRLTVT.

This chain connects TRBV7-9 to TRBJ2-3; 10 bases agree with TRBD2. This CDR3 comprises 16 residues. Losses at the gene ends were 5 bases for V and 1 base for J; bases not matched to a gene: 6. Germline V gene sequence: CDR1 SEHNR, CDR2 FQNEAQ (reference sequence). The CDR3 sequence: CASSPVGTSGTDTQYF. The CDR3 nucleotides are TGTGCCAGCAGCCCGGTGGGGACTAGCGGCACAGATACGCAGTATTTT. Drawing the rest from reference TRBV7-9 and TRBJ2-3, the complete variable domain is DTGVSQNPRHKITKRGQNVTFRCDPISEHNRLYWYRQTLGQGPEFLTYFQNEAQLEKSRLLSDRFSAERPKGSFSTLEIQRTEQGDSAMYLCASSPVGTSGTDTQYFGPGTRLTVL.

The sample holds many counts of this clonotype. At one end the junction does not follow the germline gene, possibly because of a read error. The J gene is TRBJ2-1, the V gene TRBV20-1, with D possibly being TRBD2 (5 bases). The CDR3 runs to 14 residues. Germline lookup yields CDR1 DFQATT and CDR2 SNEGSKA (reference sequence). The CDR3 DNA reads as TGCAGTGCAAGAGACTACAGCTCCTACAATGAGCAGTTCTTC. Translation gives CSARDYSSYNEQFF.

The chain is built from TRBV7-9 and TRBJ2-5, with D possibly called TRBD1 or TRBD2 (5 bases each). With 1 base removed from V and 2 bases from J, the gap between germline ends came to 11 bases. The germline gives CDR1 SEHNR, CDR2 FQNEAQ (reference sequence). This CDR3 contains 15 residues. The chain's CDR3 is CASSLEGTWQETQYF. The CDR3 nucleotides are TGTGCCAGCAGCTTAGAAGGGACGTGGCAAGAGACCCAGTACTTC.

This clonotype came up a few times. V usage is TRBV12-3 or TRBV12-4 and J usage is TRBJ2-3; 14 nucleotides line up with TRBD2. V was clipped by 5 bases and J by 5 bases; unmatched bases: 15. This CDR3 has 19 residues. CDR3 loop: CASSLSTSGRANKVDTQYF. For the CDR3, the DNA is TGTGCCAGCAGTCTCTCGACTAGCGGGAGGGCCAATAAAGTAGATACGCAGTATTTT.

CDR3 residues: CSADLYNEQFF. The CDR3 DNA follows: TGCAGCGCTGACCTCTACAATGAGCAGTTCTTC. The chain combines TRBV29-1 with TRBJ2-1; D is unresolved. This CDR3 region has 11 residues. The V and J ends lost 7 bases and 3 bases respectively, with 7 bases between them. From germline, CDR1 is SQVTM and CDR2 ANQGSEA.

A few counts support this clonotype. The chain is built from TRBV10-3 and TRBJ2-1, with TRBD2 matching 11 bases. CDR1 and CDR2 from the germline V gene are ENHRY and SYGVKD. The CDR3 contains 15 residues. V lost 3 bases and J lost 4; bases outside the gene matches: 2. The CDR3 loop reads CAISDPSGGYNEQFF. CDR3 in DNA: TGTGCCATCAGTGACCCTAGCGGGGGGTACAATGAGCAGTTCTTC.

The table lists this clonotype with a few counts. This chain connects TRBV4-3 to TRBJ1-4; D is uncertain. The ends were cut back, 4 bases at V and 8 bases at J, with 14 bases in the middle. CDR3 size: 14 residues. Germline assignment: CDR1 LGHNA and CDR2 YSLEER. CDR3 amino acids: CASSPSDRGEKLFF. CDR3 bases: TGCGCCAGCAGCCCATCTGACCGCGGGGAAAAACTGTTTTTT.

A few counts support this clonotype. CDR3 loop: CATSDFSRGITETQYF. As DNA, the CDR3 is TGTGCCACCAGTGATTTTTCCAGGGGGATCACGGAGACCCAGTACTTC. The chain has TRBV24-1 and TRBJ2-5; 7 bases line up with TRBD1. The CDR3 runs to 16 residues. Germline lookup yields CDR1 KGHDR and CDR2 SFDVKD. J was trimmed by 5 bases and V by 1 base; bases with no gene match: 9.

This clonotype was picked up a small number of times. The chain has TRBV5-5 and TRBJ2-3; D unresolved. Germline V gene lookup returns CDR1 SGHKS and CDR2 YYEKEE (reference sequence). The CDR3 extends over 13 amino acids. The ends were cut back, 4 bases at V and 6 bases at J, with 12 bases in the middle. Here the CDR3 DNA reads TGTGCCAGCAGCGGTGCCGTCAGGGATACGCAGTATTTT. This gives the protein CASSGAVRDTQYF.

This clonotype was counted only a few times. The V and J genes are TRBV5-1 and TRBJ2-2; no firm D call. This CDR3 contains 14 residues. The V gene's germline CDR1 is SGHRS and CDR2 YFSETQ. V shed 4 bases and J shed 4 bases, with 11 bases lying between them. CDR3 in amino acids: CASSGTDPTGELFF. The CDR3, as DNA: TGCGCCAGCAGCGGAACGGACCCCACCGGGGAGCTGTTTTTT.

The chain recombines TRBV20-1 with TRBJ1-2; 8 bases line up with TRBD1. V lost 0 bases and J lost 0; bases outside the gene matches: 9. The germline V gene has CDR1 DFQATT and CDR2 SNEGSKA (reference sequence). The CDR3 covers 17 residues. Here the CDR3 DNA reads TGCAGTGCTAGAGACAGGACAGGGAGGGAAGCTAACTATGGCTACACCTTC. Translating gives CSARDRTGREANYGYTF.

This clonotype was recorded a few times. The DNA of the CDR3 is TGTGCCAGCAGCCAAGAGGGCGAGGTAGACATTCAGTACTTC. As protein: CASSQEGEVDIQYF. The V gene is TRBV3-1, the J gene TRBJ2-4; D unclear. This CDR3 has 14 amino acids. Between the trimmed V and J ends, which lost 0 bases and 8 bases, there was a span of 11 bases. Germline CDR1 and CDR2: LGHDT and YNNKEL (reference sequence). Using reference TRBV3-1 and TRBJ2-4 for the parts outside the CDR3, the full variable domain is DTAVSQTPKYLVTQMGNDKSIKCEQNLGHDTMYWYKQDSKKFLKIMFSYNNKELIINETVPNRFSPKSPDKAHLNLHINSLELGDSAVYFCASSQEGEVDIQYFGAGTRLSVL.

This clonotype was recorded a few times. V gene TRBV29-1 combines with J gene TRBJ2-5; D may be TRBD1 (6 bases). CDR3 length: 13 residues. Germline assignment: CDR1 SQVTM and CDR2 ANQGSEA. V lost 4 bases and J 5 bases, leaving 14 bases between the germline ends. Here the CDR3 reads CSVVGRGMETQYF. The CDR3 DNA is TGCAGCGTTGTAGGCAGGGGTATGGAGACCCAGTACTTC.

The chain links TRBV12-3 or TRBV12-4 to TRBJ2-3; TRBD2 aligns across 12 bases. V shed 6 bases, J shed 2 bases, and the junction held 9 bases outside the gene matches. This CDR3 contains 17 residues. CDR3 sequence reads: CASRQGGLAGITDTQYF. Here the CDR3 DNA reads TGTGCCAGCAGACAGGGAGGACTAGCGGGAATCACAGATACGCAGTATTTT.